Listed here are 26 T cell receptor beta chains from one sample, sequenced in a study of technical replicates of blood from a few donors. The repertoire was sequenced with immunoSEQ multiplex PCR; TCRdb's copy has only in-frame clones and lacks some. The sample includes around 69,000 clones, roughly 90% seen only once; the top ten take 4.6%. Sample: PBMCs. These receptor sequences come from a human donor in good health. Some clones in this sample may be carry-over from other donors' samples.

The CDR3 here is CASRLPGTGPGELFF. CDR3 in DNA: TGTGCCAGCAGGCTCCCCGGGACAGGGCCCGGGGAGCTGTTTTTT. The chain has TRBV27 and TRBJ2-2, with TRBD1 identical over 9 bases. The CDR3 consists of 15 residues. V shed 6 bases and J 6 bases; nucleotides not matched to a gene: 8. Germline CDR1 MNHEY, CDR2 SMNVEV (reference sequence).

The rearrangement uses TRBV7-8 and TRBJ2-5; TRBD1 agrees at 7 bases. J gave up 5 bases and V 3 bases, and 12 bases lay outside the gene matches. There are 16 residues in the CDR3. CDR1 SGHVS and CDR2 FQNEAQ come from the germline V gene. The CDR3 protein is CASSLTTGALMETQYF. CDR3 nucleotide sequence: TGTGCCAGCAGCTTGACCACAGGGGCTTTGATGGAGACCCAGTACTTC.

The V gene is TRBV5-4, the J gene TRBJ2-7; 10 bases map to TRBD2. With 3 bases clipped from V and 2 bases from J, the junction kept 2 bases outside the gene matches. The CDR3 runs 14 residues. Germline assignment: CDR1 SGHNT and CDR2 YYREEE (reference sequence). This chain's CDR3 is CASSSGLAAYEQYF. The CDR3 coding sequence is TGTGCCAGCAGCTCTGGACTAGCGGCCTACGAGCAGTACTTC. The full variable domain, in which reference TRBV5-4 and TRBJ2-7 provide the parts outside the CDR3, is ETGVTQSPTHLIKTRGQQVTLRCSSQSGHNTVSWYQQALGQGPQFIFQYYREEENGRGNFPPRFSGLQFPNYSSELNVNALELDDSALYLCASSSGLAAYEQYFGPGTRLTVT.

The rearrangement uses TRBV30 and TRBJ2-5, with 9 bases that match TRBD1. This CDR3 has 13 residues. Germline assignment: CDR1 GTSNPN and CDR2 SVGIG (reference sequence). V gave up 7 bases and J gave up 2 bases; unmatched junction bases: 5. For the CDR3, the DNA is TGTGCCTTAAGAGACAGGGGGCAAGAGACCCAGTACTTC. Protein product: CALRDRGQETQYF.

V is TRBV7-9 and J is TRBJ2-6, with TRBD1 matching 12 bases. V shed 5 bases, J shed 3 bases, and the junction held 5 bases outside the gene matches. This CDR3 has 17 amino acids. The germline V gene has CDR1 SEHNR and CDR2 FQNEAQ (reference sequence). The CDR3 DNA reads TGTGCCAGCAGCCTCCGGGACAGGGGGCTTGGGGCCAACGTCCTGACTTTC. Its translation: CASSLRDRGLGANVLTF.

This chain links TRBV27 with TRBJ2-5; tentatively, D is TRBD2 (5 bases). This CDR3 contains 15 residues. Germline CDR1 reads MNHEY; CDR2 reads SMNVEV (reference sequence). The V end was cut by 6 bases, the J end by 5 bases, with 19 bases between. CDR3 amino acids: CASSLGGRRKETQYF. The CDR3 DNA follows: TGTGCCAGCAGCCTCGGCGGGCGTAGGAAGGAGACCCAGTACTTC.

In nucleotides, the CDR3 is TGTGCCAGCAGCCGACAGGGGGTGAACACTGAAGCTTTCTTT. It translates to CASSRQGVNTEAFF. This rearrangement joins TRBV28 to TRBJ1-1; 9 bases are shared with TRBD1. V was pared by 6 bases and J by 0 bases, with 2 bases of the junction left unmatched. The CDR3 is 14 amino acids. Germline CDR1 and CDR2: MDHEN and SYDVKM.

This sequence joins TRBV5-1 and TRBJ2-3; TRBD1 agrees at 10 bases. This CDR3 contains 15 residues. From germline, CDR1 is SGHRS and CDR2 YFSETQ. The V segment lost 7 bases and the J segment 4 bases; nucleotides outside the gene matches: 9. Written as DNA, the CDR3 is TGCGCCAGCGTTACCGGGACAGGGGCCCCAGATACGCAGTATTTT. Its translation: CASVTGTGAPDTQYF.

This chain joins TRBV6-1 and TRBJ1-2; a weak D match, TRBD1 (6 bases). Germline-derived CDR1 and CDR2 are MNHNS and SASEGT. The V end lost 2 bases, the J end lost 7 bases, and 20 bases lay between the germline ends. The CDR3 loop spans 16 amino acids. As DNA, the CDR3 is TGTGCCAGCAGTGAAACTAGGACAGCCTTATGGTCTGGCTACACCTTC. Amino acid sequence: CASSETRTALWSGYTF.

The table lists this clone with a few counts. The chain joins TRBV13 to TRBJ2-3; weak D call: TRBD1 (6 bases). The V end lost 5 bases, the J end lost 4 bases, and 13 bases lay between the germline ends. The CDR3 is 14 residues long. Germline loops: CDR1 PRHDT, CDR2 FYEKMQ (reference sequence). CDR3 bases: TGTGCCAGCAGCACACTTTCAGGGGCAGATACGCAGTATTTT. This sequence encodes CASSTLSGADTQYF.

The chain recombines TRBV19 with TRBJ2-7, with D perhaps TRBD1 (5 bases). The length of the CDR3 is 13 residues. Per germline, CDR1 LNHDA and CDR2 SQIVND (reference sequence). Deletions cut 1 base from V and 5 bases from J, with 9 bases between. The CDR3 loop reads CASSIVAGHEQYF. The DNA of the CDR3 is TGTGCCAGTAGTATAGTAGCAGGGCACGAGCAGTACTTC.

This chain joins TRBV6-1 and TRBJ2-1, with 8 positions matching TRBD2. This CDR3 spans 14 amino acids. The V gene end was trimmed by 7 bases and the J gene end by 14 bases; junction bases not matched to a gene: 16. Germline V gene data show CDR1 as MNHNS and CDR2 as SASEGT. In DNA, the CDR3 is TGTGCCAGCAACCGTCTTCCGGGGGGGCCTTCGGAGTTCTTC. This sequence encodes CASNRLPGGPSEFF.

The J gene is TRBJ2-1, the V gene TRBV7-2; 7 nucleotides agree with TRBD1. Losses at the gene ends were 4 bases for V and 5 bases for J; bases not matched to a gene: 5. Germline-derived CDR1 and CDR2 are SGHTA and FQGNSA. The CDR3 is made up of 14 amino acids. The CDR3 nucleotides read TGTGCCAGCAGCTATACCGGGACAGACAATGAGCAGTTCTTC. Protein sequence: CASSYTGTDNEQFF.

Many counts were recorded for this clone. This chain uses TRBV7-2 with TRBJ1-2; D not certain. CDR1 SGHTA and CDR2 FQGNSA come from the germline V gene. The V end lost 5 bases, the J end lost 3 bases, and 16 bases lay between the germline ends. The length of the CDR3 is 15 residues. CDR3 protein: CASSQAGLPDYGYTF. CDR3 in DNA: TGTGCCAGCAGCCAGGCTGGCTTACCCGACTATGGCTACACCTTC.

The chain is built from TRBV9 and TRBJ2-3; no firm D call. This CDR3 contains 10 residues. V lost 3 bases and J lost 8, with 4 bases in between. Looked up from germline, CDR1 is SGDLS and CDR2 is YYNGEE. CDR3 sequence reads: CASSGATQYF. CDR3 DNA: TGTGCCAGCAGCGGGGCTACGCAGTATTTT.

This sequence joins TRBV2 and TRBJ2-1; TRBD1 is a possible D gene (6 bases). V shed 10 bases and J shed 7 bases, with 17 bases lying between them. Germline lookup yields CDR1 SNHLY and CDR2 FYNNEI. CDR3 length equals 13 residues. CDR3 sequence (DNA): TGTGCCACCCCAAAGACAGGCAAAAATGAGCAGTTCTTC. Its translation: CATPKTGKNEQFF.

V and J are TRBV11-3 and TRBJ2-2; tentatively, D is TRBD2 (6 bases). Per the germline V gene, CDR1 is SGHNT and CDR2 is YENEEA. CDR3 length: 12 residues. V lost 3 bases to trimming and J lost 8 bases, with 7 bases between them. Here the CDR3 reads CASSLAGGELFF. The DNA for the CDR3 is TGTGCCAGCAGCTTGGCGGGAGGGGAGCTGTTTTTT.

This sequence joins TRBV16 and TRBJ2-1; 12 bases line up with TRBD2. This CDR3 spans 16 amino acids. The V and J ends lost 3 bases and 3 bases, in that order; junction bases with no gene match: 3. Germline V gene data show CDR1 as KGHSY and CDR2 as FQNENV. CDR3 region: CASSQQTSGGYNEQFF. The CDR3 nucleotides read TGTGCCAGCAGCCAGCAGACTAGCGGGGGCTACAATGAGCAGTTCTTC. Full variable domain (missing parts from reference TRBV16 and TRBJ2-1): GEEVAQTPKHLVRGEGQKAKLYCAPIKGHSYVFWYQQVLKNEFKFLISFQNENVFDETGMPKERFSAKCLPNSPCSLEIQATKLEDSAVYFCASSQQTSGGYNEQFFGPGTRLTVL.

The rearrangement joins TRBV2 to TRBJ1-4; TRBD1 might be the D (5 bases). CDR3 length equals 15 residues. The germline V gene encodes CDR1 SNHLY and CDR2 FYNNEI. V was clipped by 6 bases and J by 5 bases, with 16 bases between them. This chain's CDR3 is CASRRQGQLNEKLFF. The CDR3 DNA sequence: TGTGCCAGCAGGCGCCAAGGACAACTAAATGAAAAACTGTTTTTT.

CDR3 region: CASRPGTGANYGYTF. The CDR3, as DNA: TGTGCCAGCAGGCCGGGGACAGGGGCAAACTATGGCTACACCTTC. This rearrangement joins TRBV5-4 to TRBJ1-2; 10 nucleotides match TRBD1. Looked up from germline, CDR1 is SGHNT and CDR2 is YYREEE (reference sequence). With V trimmed by 5 bases and J by 2 bases, 6 bases remained unmatched. The CDR3 contains 15 residues.

The rearrangement uses TRBV10-3 and TRBJ2-1; TRBD2 aligns across 7 bases. The CDR3 loop spans 16 amino acids. Germline loops: CDR1 ENHRY, CDR2 SYGVKD. V trimming: 6 bases; J trimming: 1 base; junction bases outside the gene matches: 9. CDR3 sequence reads: CAIRITSGDSYNEQFF. In nucleotides, the CDR3 is TGTGCCATCAGGATTACCAGCGGGGATTCCTACAATGAGCAGTTCTTC.

This chain joins TRBV30 and TRBJ1-2; D uncertain. This CDR3 is built from 15 residues. V was clipped by 0 bases and J by 3 bases, with 14 bases between them. Germline lookup yields CDR1 GTSNPN and CDR2 SVGIG (reference sequence). The CDR3 nucleotides read TGTGCCTGGAGTGTAATAACGGGAAGGGACTATGGCTACACCTTC. Its translation: CAWSVITGRDYGYTF.

The chain is built from TRBV5-1 and TRBJ2-7; D possibly corresponds to TRBD2 (5 bases). Trimming pared 2 bases from V and 2 bases from J, leaving 14 bases between. The CDR3 contains 15 residues. CDR1 is SGHRS, CDR2 YFSETQ, per germline. The CDR3: CASSLLAGATYEQYF. The CDR3 DNA sequence: TGCGCCAGCAGCTTACTGGCGGGTGCAACCTACGAGCAGTACTTC.

Here the CDR3 reads CASRGDRVGREQYF. The CDR3 bases are TGTGCCAGCAGGGGGGACAGGGTTGGGCGCGAGCAGTACTTC. The chain combines TRBV2 with TRBJ2-7, with 9 positions matching TRBD1. With 6 bases clipped from V and 6 bases from J, the junction kept 9 bases outside the gene matches. Germline-derived CDR1 and CDR2 are SNHLY and FYNNEI. This CDR3 is built from 14 residues.

This clone has a single count. The chain carries TRBV7-2 and TRBJ2-7, with D possibly matching TRBD2 (6 bases). The CDR3 loop spans 15 amino acids. Trimming cost V 1 base and J 1 base, with 11 bases left between them. Germline V gene data show CDR1 as SGHTA and CDR2 as FQGNSA. The chain's CDR3 is CASSLGGLLSYEQYF. The DNA for the CDR3 is TGTGCCAGCAGCTTAGGGGGACTTCTATCCTACGAGCAGTACTTC.

The gene calls are TRBV9 and TRBJ1-2, with D unclear. Trimming took 0 bases from V and 8 from J, leaving 17 bases between them. CDR1 SGDLS and CDR2 YYNGEE come from the germline V gene. This CDR3 has 15 residues. CDR3 residues: CASSVDPTPRAGYTF. In nucleotides, the CDR3 is TGTGCCAGCAGCGTAGATCCGACACCGCGCGCAGGCTACACCTTC.